This T cell receptor (beta chain) was captured in a study of OX40 agonist ivuxolimab in advanced cancers. Study-level findings and limits: Which antigen the expanded peripheral T cells recognized is unknown.

Assay used: immunoSEQ multiplex PCR; TCRdb lists only in-frame clones, some missing. The sample lists some 60,000 clones, about four fifths occurring once. This clone was seen a few times. What it recognizes is unknown. CDR3 length: 13 amino acids. From germline, CDR1 is SGHTA and CDR2 FQGNSA. The V end was cut by 11 bases, the J end by 0 bases, with 11 bases between. The chain joins TRBV7-2 to TRBJ1-3; perhaps TRBD1 as D (5 bases). The sequence came from an adult with an advanced solid tumor such as melanoma, head and neck, liver or kidney cancer. The source material was CD4+ or CD8+ T cells sorted from blood, sampled in a trial of the OX40 agonist ivuxolimab. The CDR3 is CAGGQVSGNTIYF. In DNA form, the CDR3 reads TGTGCCGGGGGTCAGGTCTCTGGAAACACCATATATTTT.